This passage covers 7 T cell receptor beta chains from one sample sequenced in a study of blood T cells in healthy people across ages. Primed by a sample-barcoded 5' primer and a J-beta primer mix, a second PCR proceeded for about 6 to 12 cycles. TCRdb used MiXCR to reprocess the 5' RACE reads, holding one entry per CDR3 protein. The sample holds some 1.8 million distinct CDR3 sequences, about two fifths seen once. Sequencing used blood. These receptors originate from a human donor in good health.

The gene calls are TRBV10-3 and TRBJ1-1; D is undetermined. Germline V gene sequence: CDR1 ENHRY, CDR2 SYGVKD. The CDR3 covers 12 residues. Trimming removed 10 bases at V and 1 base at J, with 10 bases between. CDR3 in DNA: TGTGCCACAGGTGGAAGGAACACTGAAGCTTTCTTT. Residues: CATGGRNTEAFF.

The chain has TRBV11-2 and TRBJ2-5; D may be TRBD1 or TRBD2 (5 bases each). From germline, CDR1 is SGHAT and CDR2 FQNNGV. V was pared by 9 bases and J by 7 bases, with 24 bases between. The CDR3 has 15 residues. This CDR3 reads CASSPLGPTVGTQYF. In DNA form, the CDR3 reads TGTGCCAGTAGCCCCCTGGGACCTACGGTGGGGACCCAGTACTTC.

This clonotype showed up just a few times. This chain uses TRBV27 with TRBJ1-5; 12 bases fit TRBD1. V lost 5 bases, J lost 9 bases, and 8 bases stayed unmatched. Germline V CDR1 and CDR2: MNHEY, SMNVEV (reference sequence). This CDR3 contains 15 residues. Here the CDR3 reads CASSPGQGAVRPQHF. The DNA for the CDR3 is TGTGCCAGCAGTCCGGGACAGGGGGCTGTAAGGCCCCAGCATTTT.

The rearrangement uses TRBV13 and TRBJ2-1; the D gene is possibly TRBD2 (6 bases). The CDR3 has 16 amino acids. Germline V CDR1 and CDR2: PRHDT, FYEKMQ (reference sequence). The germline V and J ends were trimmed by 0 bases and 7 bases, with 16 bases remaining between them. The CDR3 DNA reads TGTGCCAGCAGCTTAGGCGGCGGGGCTCGAGGAAATGAGCAGTTCTTC. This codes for CASSLGGGARGNEQFF.

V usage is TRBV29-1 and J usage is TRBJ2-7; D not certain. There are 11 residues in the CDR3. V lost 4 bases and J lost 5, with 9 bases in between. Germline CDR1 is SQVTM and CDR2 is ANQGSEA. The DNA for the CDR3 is TGCAGCGTTGGTCTCCAGAACGAGCAGTACTTC. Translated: CSVGLQNEQYF.

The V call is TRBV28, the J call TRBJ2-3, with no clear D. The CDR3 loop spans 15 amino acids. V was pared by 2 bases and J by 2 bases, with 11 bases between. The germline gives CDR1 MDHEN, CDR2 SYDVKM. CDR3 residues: CASSLHFRTTDTQYF. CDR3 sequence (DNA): TGTGCCAGCAGTTTACACTTTCGGACCACAGATACGCAGTATTTT.

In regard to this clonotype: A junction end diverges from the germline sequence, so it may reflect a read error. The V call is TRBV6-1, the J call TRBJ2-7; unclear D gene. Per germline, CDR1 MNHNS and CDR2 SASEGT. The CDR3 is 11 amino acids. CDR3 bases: TGTGCCAGCGGTGACGGTTACGAGCAGTACTTC. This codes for CASGDGYEQYF.